The source of this TCR beta chain is a study of beta chain features in type 1 diabetes. Study at large: Age, gender and cell yields were alike across patients and healthy donors.

Germline V gives CDR1 GTSNPN, CDR2 SVGIG (reference sequence). CDR3 length equals 13 residues. Trimming left V 0 bases short and J 1 base short, with 6 bases between. This clone was found a few times. The target antigen is unknown. The entirety of the isolated RNA underwent reverse transcription, so expressed TCRB transcripts were sequenced. Repertoires were generated with immunoSEQ multiplex PCR, while TCRdb's copy carries only in-frame clones and drops some. The sample lists more than 250,000 clones, roughly 22% occurring once. Study-level findings and limits: The study found moderately but significantly shorter TCRB CDR3s in all four CD4+ subsets of Type 1 diabetes patients.

Sequencing was carried out using naive CD4+ T cells from blood. The chain has TRBV30 and TRBJ1-1; no definite D call. The receptor's source is a woman between 35 and 50 years old with type 1 diabetes. CDR3 loop: CAWSVQRNTEAFF. The CDR3 DNA is TGTGCCTGGAGTGTACAGAGGAACACTGAAGCTTTCTTT. Drawing the rest from reference TRBV30 and TRBJ1-1, the complete variable domain is SQTIHQWPATLVQPVGSPLSLECTVEGTSNPNLYWYRQAAGRGLQLLFYSVGIGQISSEVPQNLSASRPQDRQFILSSKKLLLSDSGFYLCAWSVQRNTEAFFGQGTRLTVV.